This TCR beta chain derives from a study of T cell changes during pregnancy in multiple sclerosis. Trimming took 5 bases from V and 5 from J; bases not matched to a gene: 8. The CDR3 consists of 15 residues. Germline V gene lookup returns CDR1 SGHTA and CDR2 FQGNSA. Assay: immunoSEQ multiplex PCR; the TCRdb copy retains only in-frame clones and omits some. This sample has tens of thousands of clones, with about 88% found just once. This receptor was identified in a female donor in good health, enrolled as a control in a pregnancy study. The material sequenced was peripheral blood, taken in the first trimester of pregnancy. J is TRBJ1-2 and V is TRBV7-2; 10 nucleotides match TRBD1. The CDR3 bases are TGTGCCAGCAGCCCGACAGGGGGCCAAGGGTATGGCTACACCTTC. Translating it yields CASSPTGGQGYGYTF.